The 8 T cell receptor beta chains reported below all come from one sample, sequenced in a study of CD8 T cells in Susac syndrome. After extraction with the RNeasy kit, about 0.45 to 1 ug of the RNA was reverse transcribed using random hexamers. TCRdb reprocessed the immunoSEQ multiplex PCR reads with MiXCR, giving one entry per CDR3 protein. The profile shows more than 100,000 distinct CDR3 sequences, around 96% of them singletons. Sequencing input: CD4+ T cells from PBMCs. These receptor sequences come from a human donor in good health.

The chain uses TRBV5-1 and TRBJ1-1; D is undetermined. This CDR3 has 15 amino acids. The germline CDR1 and CDR2 sequences are SGHRS and YFSETQ. V lost 4 bases and J 1 base, leaving 14 bases between the germline ends. CDR3 sequence: CASSPFGPTNTEAFF. The CDR3 DNA reads as TGCGCCAGCAGCCCCTTTGGTCCTACGAACACTGAAGCTTTCTTT.

The genes are TRBV5-4 and TRBJ1-1; D is perhaps TRBD1 (6 bases). V was pared by 0 bases and J by 1 base, with 13 bases between. CDR1 is SGHNT, CDR2 YYREEE, per germline (reference sequence). The CDR3 is made up of 16 amino acids. The CDR3, as DNA: TGTGCCAGCAGCTTGGGACAGGTCCAGTGGAACACTGAAGCTTTCTTT. It translates to CASSLGQVQWNTEAFF.

The chain uses TRBV28 and TRBJ1-1; possible D gene TRBD1, 6 bases. Germline V gene sequence: CDR1 MDHEN, CDR2 SYDVKM. CDR3 size: 12 residues. V lost 6 bases and J 6 bases, leaving 11 bases between the germline ends. CDR3 nucleotides: TGTGCCAGCAGCCCCGACAGGTCTGAAGCTTTCTTT. Its protein is CASSPDRSEAFF. Full variable domain (rest looked up from reference TRBV28 and TRBJ1-1): DVKVTQSSRYLVKRTGEKVFLECVQDMDHENMFWYRQDPGLGLRLIYFSYDVKMKEKGDIPEGYSVSREKKERFSLILESASTNQTSMYLCASSPDRSEAFFGQGTRLTVV.

The chain joins TRBV6-2 or TRBV6-3 to TRBJ2-7, with 12 bases lining up with TRBD2. The CDR3 has 14 residues. V lost 6 bases, J lost 6 bases, and 6 bases stayed unmatched. Germline CDR1 and CDR2: MNHEY and SVGEGT. The DNA for the CDR3 is TGTGCCAGCAGCCCTAGCGGGAGGGCCTCCGAGCAGTACTTC. Translating it yields CASSPSGRASEQYF.

The chain recombines TRBV7-8 with TRBJ2-1, with D unresolved. Germline lookup yields CDR1 SGHVS and CDR2 FQNEAQ. The CDR3 runs to 19 residues. V was trimmed by 2 bases and J by 0 bases, leaving 20 bases between them. The CDR3 sequence is CASSLNFQLRRSSYNEQFF. The DNA of the CDR3 is TGTGCCAGCAGCTTAAATTTCCAACTACGCCGGAGCTCCTACAATGAGCAGTTCTTC.

The chain employs TRBV29-1 and TRBJ1-1; no clear D gene. Germline assignment: CDR1 SQVTM and CDR2 ANQGSEA. The V end was cut by 5 bases, the J end by 1 base, with 5 bases between. The CDR3 consists of 11 residues. The CDR3 region has the DNA TGCAGCGTTTTCCGGAACACTGAAGCTTTCTTT. This translates into CSVFRNTEAFF. Looking up the rest from reference TRBV29-1 and TRBJ1-1 gives the full variable domain: SAVISQKPSRDICQRGTSLTIQCQVDSQVTMMFWYRQQPGQSLTLIATANQGSEATYESGFVIDKFPISRPNLTFSTLTVSNMSPEDSSIYLCSVFRNTEAFFGQGTRLTVV.

The gene calls are TRBV7-9 and TRBJ2-7; perhaps TRBD1 as D (6 bases). The germline gives CDR1 SEHNR, CDR2 FQNEAQ (reference sequence). The CDR3 loop spans 16 amino acids. Trimming took off 6 bases at V and 2 bases at J, with 20 bases between the two ends. The CDR3 sequence: CASSRTSGASTYEQYF. CDR3 nucleotide sequence: TGTGCCAGCAGTCGGACTTCAGGGGCTTCAACCTACGAGCAGTACTTC.

This rearrangement joins TRBV30 to TRBJ2-6; D remains unclear. The length of the CDR3 is 14 residues. V lost 0 bases and J 4 bases, leaving 7 bases between the germline ends. Germline CDR1 reads GTSNPN; CDR2 reads SVGIG (reference sequence). The CDR3 loop is CAWSVLRGANVLTF. CDR3 coding DNA: TGTGCCTGGAGTGTACTCAGAGGGGCCAACGTCCTGACTTTC.